These T cell receptor beta chains were read from a single sample in a study of blood T cell repertoires in COVID-19. Libraries were prepared by immunoSEQ multiplex PCR; TCRdb keeps only in-frame clonotypes and omits some of them. The data show around 150,000 clones, roughly 80% seen once. The sequenced sample was PBMCs or T cells enriched from blood (not recorded which). These receptors were collected from a woman aged 55-70 years who had recovered from COVID-19. CDR3s include the opening cysteine and the closing phenylalanine or tryptophan. D genes are given only for firm matches. The listing skips clone size in some rows; elsewhere it reads once, few, many or a size class.

v_gene	j_gene	abundance	len	d_gene	CDR3aa	CDR3nt
TRBV11-1	TRBJ2-2	.	16	.	CASSSLGTLNTGELFF	TGTGCCAGCAGCTCCCTTGGGACACTGAACACCGGGGAGCTGTTTTTT
TRBV23-1	TRBJ1-2	.	17	TRBD1	CASRHSTAGQSSYGYTF	TGCGCCAGCAGACACTCCACTGCGGGACAGTCCTCCTATGGCTACACCTTC
TRBV20-1	TRBJ1-1	.	11	.	CSASAGPEAFF	TGCAGTGCATCGGCAGGGCCTGAAGCTTTCTTT
TRBV10-1	TRBJ2-1	.	15	.	CASSSSVLGPTGQFF	TGCGCCAGCAGCTCTAGCGTCCTCGGGCCAACCGGGCAGTTCTTC
TRBV21-1	TRBJ2-5	.	15	.	CASSKDGTAEETQYF	TGTGCCAGCAGCAAAGACGGGACTGCAGAGGAGACCCAGTACTTC
TRBV30	TRBJ1-2	.	13	.	CAWSVGINYGYTF	TGTGCCTGGAGCGTCGGGATTAACTATGGCTACACCTTC
TRBV5-8	TRBJ2-1	.	19	.	CASSFSSPRSQGKRQEQFF	TGTGCCAGCAGCTTTAGTTCCCCCAGGTCGCAGGGGAAAAGACAGGAGCAGTTCTTC
TRBV13	TRBJ2-5	once	14	TRBD2	CASSLGGREETQYF	TGTGCCAGCAGCTTAGGGGGGAGGGAAGAGACCCAGTACTTC
TRBV15	TRBJ2-5	.	14	.	CATSRDGGGETQYF	TGTGCCACCAGCAGAGACGGGGGTGGGGAGACCCAGTACTTC
TRBV2	TRBJ1-2	.	14	.	CASSVEGAGYGYTF	TGTGCCAGCAGTGTGGAAGGGGCCGGCTATGGCTACACCTTC
TRBV6-4	TRBJ1-1	once	14	.	CASSVGVSGTEAFF	TGTGCCAGCAGCGTTGGAGTAAGTGGGACTGAAGCTTTCTTT
TRBV14	TRBJ2-7	.	13	.	CASSWGSPYEQYF	TGTGCCAGCAGTTGGGGCAGCCCCTACGAGCAGTACTTC
TRBV2	TRBJ2-2	.	16	TRBD1	CASSAGTGGMTGELFF	TGTGCCAGCAGTGCCGGGACAGGGGGAATGACCGGGGAGCTGTTTTTT
TRBV19	TRBJ1-4	.	13	.	CASGDFSLGKLFF	TGTGCCAGCGGGGACTTCTCCCTAGGTAAACTGTTTTTT
TRBV5-8	TRBJ2-3	.	15	TRBD2	CASSRDGGDTDTQYF	TGTGCCAGCAGCCGGGACGGGGGGGACACAGATACGCAGTATTTT
TRBV12-2	TRBJ2-1	few	17	.	CASLARGTSGSYNEQFF	TGTGCAAGTCTAGCGAGAGGAACTAGCGGATCCTACAATGAGCAGTTCTTC
TRBV2	TRBJ1-5	many	18	TRBD1	CASSRQPGQGARNQPQHF	TGTGCCAGCAGTCGCCAACCGGGACAGGGGGCTCGCAATCAGCCCCAGCATTTT
TRBV11-2	TRBJ2-1	.	15	TRBD2	CASRTSGGSPNEQFF	TGTGCCAGCAGGACTAGCGGGGGCTCACCCAATGAGCAGTTCTTC
TRBV27	TRBJ2-1	.	16	.	CASSLKSLSSYNEQFF	TGTGCCAGCAGTTTAAAGTCCCTGAGCTCCTACAATGAGCAGTTCTTC
TRBV24-1	TRBJ2-5	.	15	TRBD2	CATSDSRGGLETQYF	TGTGCCACCAGTGATTCGCGGGGGGGGCTGGAGACCCAGTACTTC
TRBV19	TRBJ2-5	.	13	TRBD1	CASTPTGQETQYF	TGTGCCAGTACCCCGACAGGGCAGGAGACCCAGTACTTC
TRBV4-2	TRBJ2-1	few	15	.	CASSQAGGRYNEQFF	TGTGCCAGCAGCCAGGCTGGGGGCCGATACAATGAGCAGTTCTTC
TRBV2	TRBJ1-2	.	14	TRBD1	CASSAGTGGNGYTF	TGTGCCAGCAGTGCCGGGACAGGGGGCAATGGCTACACCTTC
TRBV18	TRBJ1-1	.	14	.	CASSEPGQNTEAFF	TGTGCCAGCTCAGAACCGGGACAGAACACTGAAGCTTTCTTT
TRBV19	TRBJ2-5	.	14	TRBD2	CASSIGGGTETQYF	TGTGCCAGTAGTATTGGGGGGGGAACCGAGACCCAGTACTTC
TRBV10-3	TRBJ1-1	.	14	.	CAIKPQGTNTEAFF	TGTGCCATCAAACCCCAGGGGACGAACACTGAAGCTTTCTTT
TRBV5-1	TRBJ2-2	.	16	TRBD2	CASNPGGGPNTGELFF	TGCGCCAGCAACCCCGGCGGGGGGCCGAACACCGGGGAGCTGTTTTTT
TRBV5-1	TRBJ2-2	once	15	TRBD1	CASSLGQGGTGELFF	TGCGCCAGCAGCCTAGGACAGGGGGGCACCGGGGAGCTGTTTTTT
TRBV11-3	TRBJ2-3	.	15	.	CASSLGGGLTDTQYF	TGTGCCAGCAGCTTAGGGGGCGGCCTCACAGATACGCAGTATTTT
TRBV27	TRBJ2-2	.	15	.	CASRSGGKNTGELFF	TGTGCCAGCAGATCGGGGGGCAAGAACACCGGGGAGCTGTTTTTT
TRBV7-2	TRBJ2-1	.	15	.	CASSPGVSSYNEQFF	TGTGCCAGCAGCCCCGGGGTTAGCTCCTACAATGAGCAGTTCTTC
TRBV11-2	TRBJ1-3	.	15	TRBD1	CASSFRTGVGNTIYF	TGTGCCAGCAGCTTTAGGACAGGGGTTGGAAACACCATATATTTT
TRBV6-5	TRBJ1-2	.	13	TRBD1	CASSPDRGYGYTF	TGTGCCAGCAGTCCTGACAGGGGCTATGGCTACACCTTC
TRBV13	TRBJ2-4	.	16	.	CASSLGVGHPKNIQYF	TGTGCCAGCAGCTTAGGGGTGGGGCATCCCAAAAACATTCAGTACTTC
TRBV9	TRBJ2-3	.	13	.	CASSETGGDTQYF	TGTGCCAGCAGTGAAACAGGTGGGGATACGCAGTATTTT
TRBV28	TRBJ1-2	.	16	TRBD1	CASSLLRTGVGYGYTF	TGTGCCAGCAGTTTGTTGCGGACAGGGGTTGGGTATGGCTACACCTTC
TRBV7-2	TRBJ2-1	.	16	TRBD2	CASSLRAGGLYNEQFF	TGTGCCAGCAGCTTAAGGGCGGGGGGGCTGTACAATGAGCAGTTCTTC
TRBV25-1	TRBJ1-1	.	14	.	CASSVTGIGTEAFF	TGTGCCAGCAGTGTTACAGGGATTGGCACTGAAGCTTTCTTT
TRBV4-1	TRBJ1-1	.	13	.	CASSQVRDTEAFF	TGCGCCAGCAGCCAAGTTCGGGACACTGAAGCTTTCTTT
TRBV6-1	TRBJ2-7	once	11	.	CASSEHYEQYF	TGTGCCAGCAGTGAACACTACGAGCAGTACTTC
TRBV7-2	TRBJ2-1	.	14	.	CASSLVSLNNEQFF	TGTGCCAGCAGCTTAGTTAGCCTGAACAATGAGCAGTTCTTC
TRBV27	TRBJ2-6	.	18	.	CVSQVRQELFSGANVLTF	TGTGTCAGCCAGGTCCGACAGGAATTGTTCTCTGGGGCCAACGTCCTGACTTTC
TRBV5-1	TRBJ1-1	.	16	.	CASSSGVRAVNTEAFF	TGCGCCAGCAGCTCGGGAGTTAGGGCGGTGAACACTGAAGCTTTCTTT
TRBV2	TRBJ1-2	few	15	TRBD1	CASSEGTGGIYGYTF	TGTGCCAGCAGTGAGGGGACAGGGGGCATCTATGGCTACACCTTC
TRBV2	TRBJ2-6	.	13	.	CASLGSGANVLTF	TGTGCCAGCCTAGGCTCTGGGGCCAACGTCCTGACTTTC
TRBV7-8	TRBJ1-6	.	13	.	CASSPFRDSPLHF	TGTGCCAGCAGTCCGTTCAGGGATTCACCCCTCCACTTT
TRBV5-1	TRBJ2-1	.	14	TRBD2	CASSTGTSLDEQFF	TGCGCCAGCAGCACCGGGACTAGCTTGGATGAGCAGTTCTTC
TRBV19	TRBJ2-3	few	14	TRBD2	CASSYSGGTDTQYF	TGTGCCAGTAGTTATAGCGGGGGCACAGATACGCAGTATTTT
TRBV2	TRBJ2-5	once	14	.	CASRVASGQETQYF	TGTGCCAGCAGGGTGGCGAGCGGCCAAGAGACCCAGTACTTC
TRBV30	TRBJ2-5	.	14	.	CAWRAKGGQETQYF	TGTGCCTGGAGGGCTAAAGGGGGTCAAGAGACCCAGTACTTC
TRBV30	TRBJ2-3	once	16	TRBD2	CAWSKTGGRATDTQYF	TGTGCCTGGAGTAAAACGGGGGGACGGGCGACAGATACGCAGTATTTT
TRBV5-6	TRBJ1-1	.	13	TRBD1	CASSTGQGTEAFF	TGTGCCAGCAGCACCGGACAGGGCACTGAAGCTTTCTTT
TRBV4-2	TRBJ2-2	once	17	.	CASSQDRGLLGYGELFF	TGTGCCAGCAGCCAAGATAGAGGACTTCTTGGGTACGGGGAGCTGTTTTTT
TRBV2	TRBJ1-1	.	15	.	CASSESGGWNTEAFF	TGTGCCAGCAGTGAGTCGGGGGGCTGGAACACTGAAGCTTTCTTT
TRBV19	TRBJ1-2	.	15	.	CASSMAASSFYGYTF	TGTGCCAGTAGTATGGCGGCGTCCTCCTTCTATGGCTACACCTTC
TRBV11-2	TRBJ1-6	.	13	.	CASSFNRDSPLHF	TGTGCCAGCAGCTTCAACAGGGATTCACCCCTCCACTTT
TRBV11-2	TRBJ1-3	.	16	.	CASSPGPHPGGNTIYF	TGTGCCAGCAGCCCAGGACCGCACCCGGGGGGAAACACCATATATTTT